Listed here is a single T cell receptor (beta chain). In the authors' methods: Cell counts per sample came from amplifying reference gene primers. Repertoires were generated with immunoSEQ multiplex PCR, while TCRdb's copy carries only in-frame clones and drops some. V and J calls and clone size are as listed in that table; D and trimming were resolved from the DNA. The sample comprises 150,000 to 250,000 clones, roughly four fifths of which are singletons, and 6.5% to 7% rests with the top ten. Germline values: CDR1 SGHRS, CDR2 YFSETQ. Unmatched junction bases numbered 9, after V lost 4 bases and J lost 5 bases. This CDR3 is built from 16 residues. This entry is derived from a study of blood T cell repertoires in COVID-19.

The chain carries TRBV5-1 and TRBJ1-6, with 7 bases fitting TRBD1. The receptor was isolated from a human donor with acute or convalescent COVID-19. The donor label of this sample is uncertain. Sample: peripheral blood. The CDR3 DNA follows: TGCGCCAGCAGCCGAGGGGACAGCCGAGATAATTCACCCCTCCACTTT. Amino acid sequence: CASSRGDSRDNSPLHF.